A single sample is the source of the 12 T cell receptor beta chains below, sequenced in a study of technical replicates of blood from a few donors. Assay used: immunoSEQ multiplex PCR; TCRdb lists only in-frame clones, some missing. The sample has about 100,000 clones; around 95% are singletons. Sequenced sample: T cells isolated from PBMCs. The receptors derive from a human donor in good health.

V gene TRBV5-4 combines with J gene TRBJ2-7; D is possibly TRBD2 (6 bases). This CDR3 spans 13 amino acids. V was shortened by 3 bases and J by 4 bases, with 11 bases between the two germline ends. The germline CDR1 and CDR2 sequences are SGHNT and YYREEE (reference sequence). The CDR3: CASSSGLSYEQYF. Written as DNA, the CDR3 is TGTGCCAGCAGCTCGGGACTTTCATACGAGCAGTACTTC.

The genes are TRBV7-9 and TRBJ2-7, with 10 positions matching TRBD1. V trimming: 5 bases; J trimming: 4 bases; junction bases outside the gene matches: 11. Germline V gene data show CDR1 as SEHNR and CDR2 as FQNEAQ (reference sequence). This CDR3 region has 16 residues. The CDR3 coding sequence is TGTGCCAGCAGCCCCCGGCATGGACAGGGGGGGTACGAGCAGTACTTC. Protein: CASSPRHGQGGYEQYF.

The CDR3 loop reads CASSPLYGTSGSIHEQYF. CDR3 in DNA: TGTGCCAGCAGCCCCCTTTACGGGACTAGCGGGAGTATTCACGAGCAGTACTTC. The V call is TRBV7-9, the J call TRBJ2-7; 14 nucleotides line up with TRBD2. CDR1 is SEHNR and CDR2 is FQNEAQ in the germline V gene (reference sequence). This CDR3 has 18 amino acids. The V gene end was trimmed by 5 bases and the J gene end by 5 bases; junction bases not matched to a gene: 14.

The chain combines TRBV7-9 with TRBJ2-7; D remains ambiguous. This CDR3 contains 13 residues. Germline assignment: CDR1 SEHNR and CDR2 FQNEAQ (reference sequence). Trimming took 5 bases from V and 6 from J, leaving 14 bases between them. For the CDR3, the DNA is TGTGCCAGCAGCCATCTTCTAGAGGTCGAGCAGTACTTC. It translates to CASSHLLEVEQYF.

The count of this clone is one. The chain carries TRBV10-1 and TRBJ2-2; a weak D match, TRBD2 (5 bases). V was pared by 2 bases and J by 2 bases, with 15 bases between. Germline CDR1 is WNHNN and CDR2 is SYGVQD (reference sequence). The CDR3 spans 17 residues. DNA of the CDR3: TGCGCCAGCAGTGAGGGTGCGGGCGATCGAAACACCGGGGAGCTGTTTTTT. Translation: CASSEGAGDRNTGELFF.

This clone was recorded once. V is TRBV27 and J is TRBJ2-7; possibly TRBD1 for D (6 bases). V gave up 3 bases and J gave up 0 bases, with 9 bases separating them. The length of the CDR3 is 14 residues. Germline loops: CDR1 MNHEY, CDR2 SMNVEV (reference sequence). CDR3 loop: CASSFSRGSYEQYF. DNA for the CDR3: TGTGCCAGCAGTTTTTCCAGGGGCTCCTACGAGCAGTACTTC.

This chain uses TRBV6-6 with TRBJ2-2; tentative D call: TRBD2 (5 bases). V was cut by 5 bases and J by 7 bases, with 14 bases left in between. Germline CDR1 MNHNY, CDR2 SVGAGI (reference sequence). The CDR3 sequence is 14 residues long. The CDR3 coding sequence is TGTGCCAGCAGTGCCACGGGGTCCGGCGGGGAGCTGTTTTTT. This translates into CASSATGSGGELFF.

CDR3 coding DNA: TGTGCCAGCAGTTTACAGGGCGGTTCTAGCACAGATACGCAGTATTTT. Its protein product is CASSLQGGSSTDTQYF. The chain recombines TRBV28 with TRBJ2-3, with D maybe TRBD1 (5 bases). This CDR3 region has 16 residues. Trimming took 2 bases from V and 0 from J, leaving 12 bases between them. Germline V CDR1 and CDR2: MDHEN, SYDVKM.

The rearrangement uses TRBV6-4 and TRBJ2-6, with D possibly matching TRBD1 (6 bases). The CDR3 has 16 amino acids. Germline values: CDR1 MRHNA, CDR2 SNTAGT. V was clipped by 4 bases and J by 4 bases, with 14 bases between them. Here the CDR3 reads CASSGPGTSGANVLTF. The CDR3 DNA sequence: TGTGCCAGCAGTGGCCCCGGGACATCCGGGGCCAACGTCCTGACTTTC.

This sequence joins TRBV27 and TRBJ2-7; D is undetermined. CDR3 size: 13 residues. Per the germline V gene, CDR1 is MNHEY and CDR2 is SMNVEV (reference sequence). Trimming left V 2 bases short and J 3 bases short, with 8 bases between. CDR3 region: CASSLTYYYEQYF. The CDR3, as DNA: TGTGCCAGCAGTTTAACTTATTACTACGAGCAGTACTTC.

The rearrangement joins TRBV28 to TRBJ2-4, with TRBD1 matching 8 bases. Germline-derived CDR1 and CDR2 are MDHEN and SYDVKM. There are 14 residues in the CDR3. After removal of 6 bases from V and 5 bases from J, the junction contained 6 bases not matched to a gene. DNA of the CDR3: TGTGCCAGCAGCCTAGGACAGGGAGAAAACATTCAGTACTTC. Its translation is CASSLGQGENIQYF.

This chain joins TRBV7-9 and TRBJ1-1, with a tentative D call TRBD1 (6 bases). There are 18 residues in the CDR3. The germline V gene encodes CDR1 SEHNR and CDR2 FQNEAQ (reference sequence). Trimming pared 2 bases from V and 0 bases from J, leaving 19 bases between. In nucleotides, the CDR3 is TGTGCCAGCAGCTTATCGCCAGGGGCAGCGAAACTGAACACTGAAGCTTTCTTT. This codes for CASSLSPGAAKLNTEAFF.